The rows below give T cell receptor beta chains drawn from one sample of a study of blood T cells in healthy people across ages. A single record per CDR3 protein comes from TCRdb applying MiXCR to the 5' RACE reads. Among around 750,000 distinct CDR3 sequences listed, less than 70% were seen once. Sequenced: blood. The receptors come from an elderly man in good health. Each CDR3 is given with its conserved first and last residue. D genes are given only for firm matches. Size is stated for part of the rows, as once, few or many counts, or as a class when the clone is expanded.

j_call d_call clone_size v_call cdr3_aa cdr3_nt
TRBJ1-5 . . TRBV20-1 CSARDPRVQPQHF TGCAGTGCTAGAGATCCGAGGGTTCAGCCCCAGCATTTT
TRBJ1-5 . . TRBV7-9 CASSPPGAGNQPQHF TGTGCCAGCAGCCCCCCAGGGGCCGGCAATCAGCCCCAGCATTTT
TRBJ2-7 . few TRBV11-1 CASGLSEQYF TGTGCCAGCGGACTCTCCGAGCAGTACTTC
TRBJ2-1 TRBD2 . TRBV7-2 CASSTGLAGGPQNEQFF TGTGCCAGCAGCACCGGACTAGCGGGAGGGCCTCAAAATGAGCAGTTCTTC
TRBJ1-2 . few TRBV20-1 CSARALGGSGRGYTF TGCAGTGCTAGGGCCTTGGGAGGGTCAGGAAGAGGCTACACCTTC
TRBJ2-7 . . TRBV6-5 CASSGTGSGLYEQYF TGTGCCAGCAGTGGAACAGGGTCTGGTCTATACGAGCAGTACTTC
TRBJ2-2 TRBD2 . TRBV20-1 CSATGGGLNTGELFF TGCAGTGCTACGGGGGGGGGCCTGAACACCGGGGAGCTGTTTTTT
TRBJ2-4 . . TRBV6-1 CASSLWVDIQYF TGTGCCAGCAGTCTCTGGGTTGACATTCAGTACTTC
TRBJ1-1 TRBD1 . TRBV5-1 CASSSDPGGANTEAFF TGCGCCAGCAGCTCAGATCCAGGGGGGGCGAACACTGAAGCTTTCTTT
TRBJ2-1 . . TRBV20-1 CSARSLASSYNEQFF TGCAGTGCTAGGTCGCTAGCGTCCTCCTACAATGAGCAGTTCTTC
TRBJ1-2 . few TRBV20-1 CSAPPPPGTPLAYGYTF TGCAGTGCTCCGCCTCCGCCCGGGACCCCCCTAGCCTATGGCTACACCTTC
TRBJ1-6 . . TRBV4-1 CASSGRGSPPHF TGCGCCAGCAGCGGTCGGGGCTCACCCCCCCACTTT
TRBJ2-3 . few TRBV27 CASTSELHRYAYF TGTGCCAGTACCTCGGAGCTACACAGATACGCGTATTTT
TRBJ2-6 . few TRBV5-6 CASSLRLSGANVLTF TGTGCCAGCAGCTTGCGGTTAAGTGGGGCCAACGTCCTGACTTTC
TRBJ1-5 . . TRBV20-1 CSARANTGKRNQPQHF TGCAGTGCTAGGGCGAATACAGGGAAGCGAAATCAGCCCCAGCATTTT
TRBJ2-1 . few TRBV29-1 CGGGGGSSYNEQFF TGCGGAGGGGGTGGGGGGAGCTCCTACAATGAGCAGTTCTTC
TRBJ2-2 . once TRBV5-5 CASSFQRESRELFF TGTGCCAGCAGCTTTCAACGGGAGAGCCGGGAGCTGTTTTTT
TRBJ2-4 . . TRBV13 CASSLRSQHLAKNIQYF TGTGCCAGCAGCTTAAGGTCGCAGCACCTAGCCAAAAACATTCAGTACTTC
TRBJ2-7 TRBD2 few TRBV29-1 CSVASGNYEQYF TGCAGCGTTGCTAGCGGAAATTACGAGCAGTACTTC
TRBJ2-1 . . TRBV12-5 CASGLMGVEQFF TGTGCTAGTGGTTTGATGGGGGTTGAGCAGTTCTTC
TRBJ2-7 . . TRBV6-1 CASSAGTQVLYEQYF TGTGCCAGCAGTGCCGGGACGCAGGTACTCTACGAGCAGTACTTC
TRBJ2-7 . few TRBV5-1 CASSYRGTVGDEQYF TGCGCCAGCAGCTACCGGGGGACGGTTGGGGACGAGCAGTACTTC
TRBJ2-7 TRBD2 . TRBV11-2 CASSPGTSVGYEQYF TGTGCCAGCAGCCCCGGGACTAGCGTTGGGTACGAGCAGTACTTC
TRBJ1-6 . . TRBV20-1 CSAPRERGYNSPLHF TGCAGTGCTCCCAGGGAACGGGGCTATAATTCACCCCTCCACTTT
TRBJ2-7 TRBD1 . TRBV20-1 CSARAPGTGSYEQYF TGCAGTGCTAGAGCCCCCGGGACAGGGTCGTACGAGCAGTACTTC
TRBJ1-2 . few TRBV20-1 CSAPTDYGYTF TGCAGTGCCCCGACAGATTATGGCTACACCTTC